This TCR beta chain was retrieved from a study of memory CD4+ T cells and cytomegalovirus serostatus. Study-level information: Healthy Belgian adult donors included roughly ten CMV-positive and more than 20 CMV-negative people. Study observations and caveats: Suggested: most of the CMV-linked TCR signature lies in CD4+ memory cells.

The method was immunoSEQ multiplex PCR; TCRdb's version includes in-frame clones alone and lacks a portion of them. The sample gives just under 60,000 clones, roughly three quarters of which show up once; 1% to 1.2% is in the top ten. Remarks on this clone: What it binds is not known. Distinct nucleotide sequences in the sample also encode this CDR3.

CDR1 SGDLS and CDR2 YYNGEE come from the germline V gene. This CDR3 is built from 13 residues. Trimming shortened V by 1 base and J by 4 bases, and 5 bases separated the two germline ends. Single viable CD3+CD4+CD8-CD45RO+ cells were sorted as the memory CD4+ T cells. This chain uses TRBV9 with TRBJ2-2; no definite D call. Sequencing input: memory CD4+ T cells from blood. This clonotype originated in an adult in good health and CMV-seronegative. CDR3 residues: CASSVRPTGELFF. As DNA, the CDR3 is TGTGCCAGCAGCGTACGGCCCACCGGGGAGCTGTTTTTT.